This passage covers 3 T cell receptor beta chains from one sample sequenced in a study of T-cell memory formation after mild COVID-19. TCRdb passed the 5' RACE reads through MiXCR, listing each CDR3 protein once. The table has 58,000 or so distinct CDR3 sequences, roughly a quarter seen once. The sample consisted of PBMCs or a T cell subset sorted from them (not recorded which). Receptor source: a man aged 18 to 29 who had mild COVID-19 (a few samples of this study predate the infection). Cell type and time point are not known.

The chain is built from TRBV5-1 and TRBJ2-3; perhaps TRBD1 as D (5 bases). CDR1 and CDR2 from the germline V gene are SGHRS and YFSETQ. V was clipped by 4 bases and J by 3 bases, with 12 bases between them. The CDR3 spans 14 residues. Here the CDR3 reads CASSRRQTTDTQYF. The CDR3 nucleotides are TGCGCCAGCAGCAGAAGACAGACGACAGATACGCAGTATTTT.

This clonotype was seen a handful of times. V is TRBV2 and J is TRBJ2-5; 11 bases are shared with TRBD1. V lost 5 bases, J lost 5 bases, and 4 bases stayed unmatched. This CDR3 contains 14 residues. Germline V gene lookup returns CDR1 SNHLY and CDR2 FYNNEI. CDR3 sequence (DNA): TGTGCCAGCAGTCAGGACAGGGGGCGTGAGACCCAGTACTTC. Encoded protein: CASSQDRGRETQYF. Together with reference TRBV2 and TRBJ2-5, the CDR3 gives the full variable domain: EPEVTQTPSHQVTQMGQEVILRCVPISNHLYFYWYRQILGQKVEFLVSFYNNEISEKSEIFDDQFSVERPDGSNFTLKIRSTKLEDSAMYFCASSQDRGRETQYFGPGTRLLVL.

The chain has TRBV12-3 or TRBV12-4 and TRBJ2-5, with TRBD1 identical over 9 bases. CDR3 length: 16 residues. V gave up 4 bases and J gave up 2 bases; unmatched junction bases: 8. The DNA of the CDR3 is TGTGCCAGCAGTTCGCCGACAGGGGGGATACAAGAGACCCAGTACTTC. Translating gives CASSSPTGGIQETQYF.